Listed below are T cell receptor beta chains from one sample, sequenced in a study of blood T cell repertoires in COVID-19. The protocol was immunoSEQ multiplex PCR, while the TCRdb copy is restricted to in-frame clones and leaves out a portion. The sample carries 150,000 to 200,000 clones, roughly 81% recorded once. Sequencing used peripheral blood. All receptors derive from a man aged 35 to 55 with acute or convalescent COVID-19. Both conserved end residues are part of each CDR3. The D gene is left open where the match is weak. The size field is filled for only some rows; it gives once, few, many or a size class.

cdr3_aa	cdr3_nt	d_call	v_call	j_call	clone_size
CASSQGTRGVNTEAFF	TGTGCCAGCAGCCAAGGGACCCGGGGGGTGAACACTGAAGCTTTCTTT	-	TRBV4-2	TRBJ1-1	few
CASSERTEAFF	TGTGCCAGCAGTGAGAGAACTGAAGCTTTCTTT	-	TRBV2	TRBJ1-1	few
CASRGDREGYTF	TGTGCCAGCAGGGGGGACAGGGAAGGCTACACCTTC	TRBD1	TRBV28	TRBJ1-2	-
CASSRPASAGGQETQYF	TGTGCCAGCAGTCGACCCGCCTCAGCGGGGGGCCAAGAGACCCAGTACTTC	TRBD2	TRBV6-6	TRBJ2-5	-
CASTSAGQMYGYTF	TGCGCCAGCACCAGCGCGGGGCAGATGTATGGCTACACCTTC	-	TRBV5-1	TRBJ1-2	-
CASSYSNRRGTEAFF	TGTGCCAGCAGTTACTCGAACAGGCGAGGTACTGAAGCTTTCTTT	-	TRBV6-5	TRBJ1-1	-
CSASLGREAFF	TGCAGTGCTAGCCTGGGCCGTGAAGCTTTCTTT	-	TRBV20-1	TRBJ1-1	few
CASSSPGSNYGYTF	TGTGCCAGTAGCAGTCCAGGTTCCAACTATGGCTACACCTTC	-	TRBV19	TRBJ1-2	-
CASEVAGGAYEQYF	TGTGCCAGCGAAGTTGCGGGGGGGGCCTACGAGCAGTACTTC	TRBD2	TRBV28	TRBJ2-7	-
CASSLGTGDKRGELFF	TGTGCCAGCAGCTTGGGGACAGGGGATAAGCGCGGGGAGCTGTTTTTT	TRBD1	TRBV7-2	TRBJ2-2	few
CASSYTGGKEKLFF	TGTGCCAGCAGCTACACAGGGGGCAAAGAAAAACTGTTTTTT	TRBD1	TRBV7-8	TRBJ1-4	-
CASSFAGTGSTDTQYF	TGTGCCAGCAGCTTTGCGGGAACTGGGAGCACAGATACGCAGTATTTT	-	TRBV7-2	TRBJ2-3	-
CASSPGVWDEQYF	TGTGCCAGCAGTCCAGGGGTTTGGGACGAGCAGTACTTC	-	TRBV27	TRBJ2-7	-
CASSSKTGVGTQYF	TGTGCCAGCAGCTCCAAGACGGGGGTAGGGACCCAGTACTTC	-	TRBV11-3	TRBJ2-5	-
CASGWNDIQNTEAFF	TGTGCTAGTGGTTGGAATGACATACAGAACACTGAAGCTTTCTTT	-	TRBV12-5	TRBJ1-1	-
CASSSGLAYNEQFF	TGTGCCAGCAGCTCGGGACTAGCTTACAATGAGCAGTTCTTC	TRBD2	TRBV7-3	TRBJ2-1	-
CAIRPGLAGGTDTQYF	TGTGCCATCAGGCCGGGACTAGCGGGGGGAACAGATACGCAGTATTTT	TRBD2	TRBV10-3	TRBJ2-3	-
CASSFLRTGGIAGNTIYF	TGTGCCAGCAGCTTTTTAAGGACAGGGGGCATTGCTGGAAACACCATATATTTT	TRBD1	TRBV7-9	TRBJ1-3	-
CASSYAGATNEKLFF	TGTGCCAGCAGTTACGCGGGAGCAACTAATGAAAAACTGTTTTTT	-	TRBV6-6	TRBJ1-4	-
CASSQEQTYQIEAFF	TGCGCCAGCAGCCAAGAGCAGACTTATCAGATTGAAGCTTTCTTT	-	TRBV4-1	TRBJ1-1	-
CATDQRGGTDTQYF	TGTGCCACAGACCAGCGGGGGGGGACAGATACGCAGTATTTT	TRBD2	TRBV2	TRBJ2-3	once
CASSLPLTGSREYF	TGTGCCAGCAGTCTCCCTCTTACAGGTTCCAGGGAGTACTTC	-	TRBV28	TRBJ2-7	-
CASTRRGGATNEQFF	TGTGCCAGCACAAGAAGAGGGGGGGCCACCAATGAGCAGTTCTTC	-	TRBV6-5	TRBJ2-1	-
CASSFLSWNTEAFF	TGTGCCAGCAGCTTTCTGTCCTGGAACACTGAAGCTTTCTTT	-	TRBV7-9	TRBJ1-1	-
CASSDGTSAEQYF	TGTGCCAGCAGCGACGGGACTAGCGCCGAGCAGTACTTC	TRBD2	TRBV9	TRBJ2-7	-
CASSVGGGHQETQYF	TGTGCCAGCAGCGTTGGGGGGGGCCACCAAGAGACCCAGTACTTC	-	TRBV9	TRBJ2-5	-
CASSLMVVRSTEAFF	TGTGCCAGCAGCTTAATGGTGGTTAGGAGCACTGAAGCTTTCTTT	-	TRBV7-3	TRBJ1-1	-